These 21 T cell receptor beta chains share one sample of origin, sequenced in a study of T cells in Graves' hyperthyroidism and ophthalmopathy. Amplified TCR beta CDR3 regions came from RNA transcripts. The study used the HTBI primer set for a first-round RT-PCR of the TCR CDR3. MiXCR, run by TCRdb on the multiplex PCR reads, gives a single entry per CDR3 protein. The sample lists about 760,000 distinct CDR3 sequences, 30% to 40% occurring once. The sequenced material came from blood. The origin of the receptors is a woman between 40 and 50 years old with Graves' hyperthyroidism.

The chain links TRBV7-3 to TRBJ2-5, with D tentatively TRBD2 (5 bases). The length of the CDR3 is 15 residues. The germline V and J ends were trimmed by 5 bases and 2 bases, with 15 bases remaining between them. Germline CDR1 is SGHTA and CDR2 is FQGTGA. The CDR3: CASSLRPRDQETQYF. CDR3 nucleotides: TGTGCCAGCAGCCTCCGGCCCCGGGATCAAGAGACCCAGTACTTC. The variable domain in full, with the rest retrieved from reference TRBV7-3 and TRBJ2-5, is GAGVSQTPSNKVTEKGKYVELRCDPISGHTALYWYRQSLGQGPEFLIYFQGTGAADDSGLPNDRFFAVRPEGSVSTLKIQRTERGDSAVYLCASSLRPRDQETQYFGPGTRLLVL.

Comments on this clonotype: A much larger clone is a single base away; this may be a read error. CDR3 amino acids: CASSIPDRASNQPQYF. The CDR3 coding sequence is TGTGCCAGTAGTATACCAGACAGGGCGAGCAATCAGCCCCAGTATTTT. The chain joins TRBV19 to TRBJ1-5; 7 positions match TRBD1. The J call may be faulty, since TRBJ2-3 better matches the DNA end. The germline V gene encodes CDR1 LNHDA and CDR2 SQIVND (reference sequence). This CDR3 has 16 amino acids.

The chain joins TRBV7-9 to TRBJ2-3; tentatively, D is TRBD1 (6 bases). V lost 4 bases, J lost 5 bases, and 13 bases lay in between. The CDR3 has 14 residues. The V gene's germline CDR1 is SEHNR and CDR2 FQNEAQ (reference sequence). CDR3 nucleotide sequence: TGTGCCAGCAGCTCTGAAGGGGGAAAAGATACGCAGTATTTT. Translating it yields CASSSEGGKDTQYF.

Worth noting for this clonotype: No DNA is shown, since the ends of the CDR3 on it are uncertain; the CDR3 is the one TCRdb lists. The chain's CDR3 is CAISGQGSCFF. This chain uses TRBV10-3 with TRBJ2-2. The germline V gene has CDR1 ENHRY and CDR2 SYGVKD. The CDR3 numbers 11 amino acids, ends counted.

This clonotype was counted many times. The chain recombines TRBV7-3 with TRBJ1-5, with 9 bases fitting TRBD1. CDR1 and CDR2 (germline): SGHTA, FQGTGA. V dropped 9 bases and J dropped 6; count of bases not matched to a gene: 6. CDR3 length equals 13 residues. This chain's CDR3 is CARTGQGCQPQHF. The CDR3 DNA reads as TGTGCCAGAACTGGACAGGGGTGTCAGCCCCAGCATTTT. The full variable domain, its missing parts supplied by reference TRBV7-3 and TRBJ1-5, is GAGVSQTPSNKVTEKGKYVELRCDPISGHTALYWYRQSLGQGPEFLIYFQGTGAADDSGLPNDRFFAVRPEGSVSTLKIQRTERGDSAVYLCARTGQGCQPQHFGDGTRLSIL.

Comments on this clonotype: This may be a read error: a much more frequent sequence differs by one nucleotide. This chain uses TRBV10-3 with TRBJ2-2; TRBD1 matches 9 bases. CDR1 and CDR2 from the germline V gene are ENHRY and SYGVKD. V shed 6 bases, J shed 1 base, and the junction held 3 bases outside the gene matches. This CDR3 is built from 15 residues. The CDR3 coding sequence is TGTGCCATCAGATCGGGACAGGGGAACACCGGGGAGCTGTTTTTT. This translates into CAIRSGQGNTGELFF.

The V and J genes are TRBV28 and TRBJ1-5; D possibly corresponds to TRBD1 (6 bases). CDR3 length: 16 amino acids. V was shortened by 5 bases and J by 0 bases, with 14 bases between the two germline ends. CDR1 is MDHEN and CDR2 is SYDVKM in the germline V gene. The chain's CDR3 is CASSILFRGSNQPQHF. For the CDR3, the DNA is TGTGCCAGCAGTATCCTCTTCAGGGGTAGCAATCAGCCCCAGCATTTT.

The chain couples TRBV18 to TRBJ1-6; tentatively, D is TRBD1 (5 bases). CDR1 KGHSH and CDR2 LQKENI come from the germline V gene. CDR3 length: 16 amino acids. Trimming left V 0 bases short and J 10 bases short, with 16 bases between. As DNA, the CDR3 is TGTGCCAGCTCACCACCGGGTATTGGGGGAAGGTCACCCCTCCACTTT. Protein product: CASSPPGIGGRSPLHF.

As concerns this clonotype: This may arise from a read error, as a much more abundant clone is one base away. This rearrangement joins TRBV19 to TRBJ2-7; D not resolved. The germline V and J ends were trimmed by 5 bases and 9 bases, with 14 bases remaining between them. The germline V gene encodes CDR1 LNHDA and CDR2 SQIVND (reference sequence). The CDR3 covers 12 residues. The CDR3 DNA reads TGTGCCAGTAGTGCCCGTGATGGCGGGCAGTACTTC. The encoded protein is CASSARDGGQYF.

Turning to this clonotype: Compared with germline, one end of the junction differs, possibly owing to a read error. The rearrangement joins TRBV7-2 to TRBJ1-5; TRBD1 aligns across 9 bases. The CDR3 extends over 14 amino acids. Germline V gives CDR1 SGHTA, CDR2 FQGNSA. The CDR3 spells CPSSRDRADQPQHF. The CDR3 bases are TGTCCCAGCAGCCGGGACAGGGCGGATCAGCCCCAGCATTTT.

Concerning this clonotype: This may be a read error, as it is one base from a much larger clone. CDR3 sequence: CAISSNNQPQHF. In nucleotides, the CDR3 is TGTGCCATCAGTTCCAACAATCAGCCCCAGCATTTT. The J gene is TRBJ1-5, the V gene TRBV10-3; no firm D call. The CDR3 totals 12 residues. The germline CDR1 and CDR2 sequences are ENHRY and SYGVKD. The ends were cut back, 5 bases at V and 3 bases at J, with 5 bases in the middle.

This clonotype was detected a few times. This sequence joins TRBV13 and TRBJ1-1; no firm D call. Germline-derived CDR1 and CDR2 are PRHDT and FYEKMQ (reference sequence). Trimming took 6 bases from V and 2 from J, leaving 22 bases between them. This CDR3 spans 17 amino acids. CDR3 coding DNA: TGTGCCAGCAGACCAGGTTTCACTGGTACGTCAAACACTGAAGCTTTCTTT. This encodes CASRPGFTGTSNTEAFF.

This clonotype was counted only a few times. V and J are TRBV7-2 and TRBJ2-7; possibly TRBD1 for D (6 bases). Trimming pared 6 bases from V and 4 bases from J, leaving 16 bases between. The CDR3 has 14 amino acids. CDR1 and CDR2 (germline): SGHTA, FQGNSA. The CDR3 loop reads CASSLNRVGYEQYF. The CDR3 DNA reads TGTGCCAGCAGTCTCAACAGGGTAGGGTACGAGCAGTACTTC.

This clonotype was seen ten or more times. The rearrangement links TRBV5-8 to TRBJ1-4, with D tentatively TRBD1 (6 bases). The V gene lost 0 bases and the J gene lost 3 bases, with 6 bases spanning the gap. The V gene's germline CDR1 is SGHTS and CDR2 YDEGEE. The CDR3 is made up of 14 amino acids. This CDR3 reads CASSLAGANEKLFF. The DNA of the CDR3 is TGTGCCAGCAGCTTGGCAGGGGCTAATGAAAAACTGTTTTTT.

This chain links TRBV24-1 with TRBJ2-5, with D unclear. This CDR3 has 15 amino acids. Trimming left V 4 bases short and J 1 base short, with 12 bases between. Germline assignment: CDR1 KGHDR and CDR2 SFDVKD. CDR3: CATSDTSETQETQYF. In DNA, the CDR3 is TGTGCCACCAGTGACACGAGCGAGACCCAAGAGACCCAGTACTTC.

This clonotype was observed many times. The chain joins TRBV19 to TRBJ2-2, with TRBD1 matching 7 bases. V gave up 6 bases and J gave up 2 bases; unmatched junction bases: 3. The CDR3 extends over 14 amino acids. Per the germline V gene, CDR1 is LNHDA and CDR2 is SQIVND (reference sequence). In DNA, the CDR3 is TGTGCCAGTAGGGGACAGCGCAACACCGGGGAGCTGTTTTTT. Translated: CASRGQRNTGELFF.

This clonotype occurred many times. In DNA form, the CDR3 reads TGTGCCAGCAGCCAAGAAATAGCGGGGCGGACGCGGGACTATGGCTACACCTTC. Translated, it gives CASSQEIAGRTRDYGYTF. V usage is TRBV14 and J usage is TRBJ1-2, with D perhaps matching TRBD1 (5 bases). Germline CDR1 reads SGHDN; CDR2 reads FVKESK. Trimming left V 0 bases short and J 3 bases short, with 20 bases between. The CDR3 has 18 residues.

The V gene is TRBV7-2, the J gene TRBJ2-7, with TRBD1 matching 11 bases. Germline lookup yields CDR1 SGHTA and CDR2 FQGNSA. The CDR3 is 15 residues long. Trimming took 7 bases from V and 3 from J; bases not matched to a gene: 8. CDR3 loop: CASTIVGTGGYEQYF. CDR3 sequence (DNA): TGTGCCAGCACCATAGTCGGGACAGGGGGCTACGAGCAGTACTTC.

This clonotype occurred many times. The CDR3 sequence is CAISETGLPYEQYF. The DNA for the CDR3 is TGTGCCATCAGTGAGACGGGGCTCCCCTACGAGCAGTACTTC. The chain uses TRBV10-3 and TRBJ2-7; either TRBD1 or TRBD2 may supply D (5 bases each). Germline values: CDR1 ENHRY, CDR2 SYGVKD. The V end was cut by 2 bases, the J end by 2 bases, with 10 bases between. The CDR3 runs to 14 residues.

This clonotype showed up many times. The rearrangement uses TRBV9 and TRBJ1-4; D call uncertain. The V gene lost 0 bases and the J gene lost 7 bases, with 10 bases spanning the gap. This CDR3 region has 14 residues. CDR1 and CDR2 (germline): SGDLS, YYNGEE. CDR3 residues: CASSVEPQSEKLFF. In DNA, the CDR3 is TGTGCCAGCAGCGTAGAGCCACAAAGTGAAAAACTGTTTTTT.

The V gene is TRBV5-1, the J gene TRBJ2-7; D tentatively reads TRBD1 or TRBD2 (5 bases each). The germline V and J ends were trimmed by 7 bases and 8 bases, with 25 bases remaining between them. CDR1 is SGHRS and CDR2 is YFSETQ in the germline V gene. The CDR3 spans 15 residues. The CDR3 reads CASSEGTPKGSKQYF. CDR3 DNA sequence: TGCGCCAGCTCAGAGGGGACCCCGAAGGGCTCGAAGCAGTACTTC.